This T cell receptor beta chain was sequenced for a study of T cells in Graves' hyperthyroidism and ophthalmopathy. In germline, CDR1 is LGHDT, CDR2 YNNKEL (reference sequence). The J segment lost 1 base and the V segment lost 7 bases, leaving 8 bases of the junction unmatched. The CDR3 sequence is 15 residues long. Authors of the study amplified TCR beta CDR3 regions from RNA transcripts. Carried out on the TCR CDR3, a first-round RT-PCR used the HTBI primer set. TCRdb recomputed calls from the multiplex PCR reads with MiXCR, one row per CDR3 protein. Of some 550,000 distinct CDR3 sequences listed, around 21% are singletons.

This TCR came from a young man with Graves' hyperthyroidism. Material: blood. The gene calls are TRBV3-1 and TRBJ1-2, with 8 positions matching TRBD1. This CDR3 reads CASIHSGQGNYGYTF. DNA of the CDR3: TGTGCCAGCATCCACTCCGGACAGGGTAACTATGGCTACACCTTC.